Listed here are 27 T cell receptor beta chains from one sample, sequenced in a study of CXCR3-negative and CXCR3-positive naive CD8 T cells. TRB cDNA libraries were made by UMI-labeled 5' RACE. TCRdb processed the 5' RACE reads again and assigns one entry to each CDR3 protein, with no DNA. This sample's table reports about 41,000 distinct CDR3 sequences. Sequencing was carried out using naive CXCR3- CD8+ T cells from blood. Subset indicated: CD45RO-CCR7+CD27+CD95- naive CD8+ T cells lacking CXCR3 (TNR3-). The origin of the receptors is a human donor in good health. Some clones in this sample may be carry-over from other donors' samples.

The CDR3 sequence: CSVGTGANYGYTF. The J gene is TRBJ1-2, the V gene TRBV29-1; the D gene TCRdb calls, TRBD1, cannot be checked with no DNA. This CDR3 is 13 amino acids long. Germline CDR1 is SQVTM and CDR2 is ANQGSEA. Complete variable domain (other parts from reference TRBV29-1 and TRBJ1-2): SAVISQKPSRDICQRGTSLTIQCQVDSQVTMMFWYRQQPGQSLTLIATANQGSEATYESGFVIDKFPISRPNLTFSTLTVSNMSPEDSSIYLCSVGTGANYGYTFGSGTRLTVV.

This chain links TRBV7-3 with TRBJ2-3; TCRdb picks TRBD2, but there is no DNA to check that call. Germline loops: CDR1 SGHTA, CDR2 FQGTGA. The CDR3 runs 17 residues. CDR3 residues: CASSLGLAGGPADTQYF. Together with reference TRBV7-3 and TRBJ2-3, the CDR3 gives the full variable domain: GAGVSQTPSNKVTEKGKYVELRCDPISGHTALYWYRQSLGQGPEFLIYFQGTGAADDSGLPNDRFFAVRPEGSVSTLKIQRTERGDSAVYLCASSLGLAGGPADTQYFGPGTRLTVL.

V usage is TRBV4-2 and J usage is TRBJ2-1; TCRdb lists TRBD1, though no DNA is available to test this call. The CDR3 extends over 16 amino acids. Germline V gives CDR1 LGHNA, CDR2 YNFKEQ. CDR3 in amino acids: CASSQDLASGGDEQFF.

This rearrangement joins TRBV7-9 to TRBJ1-1. The CDR3 sequence is 12 residues long. The V gene's germline CDR1 is SEHNR and CDR2 FQNEAQ (reference sequence). CDR3 loop: CASSLAWREAFF.

V usage is TRBV11-3 and J usage is TRBJ2-5; TCRdb picks TRBD2, but there is no DNA to check that call. The CDR3 contains 15 residues. In germline, CDR1 is SGHNT, CDR2 YENEEA. The CDR3 spells CASSSPAGEGETQYF.

V usage is TRBV7-3 and J usage is TRBJ2-1; TCRdb returns TRBD1, unconfirmable since there is no DNA. In germline, CDR1 is SGHTA, CDR2 FQGTGA. The CDR3 is 16 residues long. The CDR3 loop reads CASSLIWRGAANEQFF.

The CDR3 loop is CASSLLPYEQYF. V usage is TRBV7-9 and J usage is TRBJ2-7. CDR1 is SEHNR and CDR2 is FQNEAQ in the germline V gene (reference sequence). The CDR3 has 12 amino acids.

The chain combines TRBV12-3 or TRBV12-4 with TRBJ1-2. This CDR3 comprises 12 residues. The CDR3 sequence is CASSFADSGYTF.

This chain joins TRBV4-3 and TRBJ2-3; TCRdb's D call, TRBD1, is unchecked because there is no DNA. Germline CDR1 LGHNA, CDR2 YSLEER. This CDR3 region has 14 residues. The CDR3 here is CASSQLGGGDTQYF.

The chain links TRBV5-1 to TRBJ2-1; the TCRdb D gene call, TRBD2, has no DNA to confirm it. In germline, CDR1 is SGHRS, CDR2 YFSETQ. The CDR3 is 12 residues long. The CDR3 reads CASSRSVTEQFF. Full variable domain (rest looked up from reference TRBV5-1 and TRBJ2-1): KAGVTQTPRYLIKTRGQQVTLSCSPISGHRSVSWYQQTPGQGLQFLFEYFSETQRNKGNFPGRFSGRQFSNSRSEMNVSTLELGDSALYLCASSRSVTEQFFGPGTRLTVL.

CDR3 residues: CASSFPGQHYEQYF. This chain uses TRBV7-9 with TRBJ2-7; lacking DNA, the TRBD1 call made by TCRdb goes unchecked. The CDR3 runs to 14 residues. Germline CDR1 reads SEHNR; CDR2 reads FQNEAQ (reference sequence).

The rearrangement joins TRBV7-9 to TRBJ2-7. The CDR3 loop spans 15 amino acids. Germline V gene data show CDR1 as SEHNR and CDR2 as FQNEAQ (reference sequence). CDR3 in amino acids: CASSIEETYSYEQYF.

The rearrangement uses TRBV28 and TRBJ2-5; TCRdb proposes TRBD1, but this gene call is untestable without DNA. CDR3 length: 13 residues. Germline V gene lookup returns CDR1 MDHEN and CDR2 SYDVKM. The CDR3 here is CASTRAVQETQYF.

The CDR3 loop reads CASSLWGGGSEQFF. The genes are TRBV7-3 and TRBJ2-1; TCRdb's assignment of TRBD1 cannot be checked, as there is no DNA. The CDR3 runs 14 residues. Germline V lookup: CDR1 SGHTA, CDR2 FQGTGA.

The V call is TRBV29-1, the J call TRBJ2-1; TCRdb lists TRBD1, though no DNA is available to test this call. CDR1 and CDR2 (germline): SQVTM, ANQGSEA. This CDR3 region has 14 residues. CDR3 residues: CSAEGRPRAGTQYF.

The chain combines TRBV29-1 with TRBJ2-7; TCRdb designates TRBD2, a call that cannot be tested without DNA. CDR1 SQVTM and CDR2 ANQGSEA come from the germline V gene. This CDR3 has 12 residues. The CDR3 is CSAEGGPYEQYF.

The CDR3 here is CASSGDRDRPNNEQFF. This chain uses TRBV5-5 with TRBJ2-1; checking the TCRdb D call of TRBD1 is not possible without DNA. There are 16 residues in the CDR3. The germline gives CDR1 SGHKS, CDR2 YYEKEE (reference sequence).

The rearrangement uses TRBV3-1 and TRBJ1-1; no DNA is available, so the TRBD1 call from TCRdb remains unchecked. The CDR3 is made up of 15 amino acids. The germline V gene has CDR1 LGHDT and CDR2 YNNKEL (reference sequence). CDR3 residues: CASSQVTGGFTEAFF.

This chain uses TRBV5-1 with TRBJ2-1; the TCRdb call, TRBD1, lacks DNA for checking. The CDR3 runs to 15 residues. In germline, CDR1 is SGHRS, CDR2 YFSETQ. The CDR3 loop reads CASSLRIGGYNEQFF.

This chain's CDR3 is CASSLYRGNGYTF. This sequence joins TRBV5-1 and TRBJ1-2; the TCRdb D gene call, TRBD1, has no DNA to confirm it. This CDR3 is built from 13 residues. The germline gives CDR1 SGHRS, CDR2 YFSETQ.

The chain is built from TRBV3-1 and TRBJ1-1. Germline loops: CDR1 LGHDT, CDR2 YNNKEL (reference sequence). The CDR3 contains 15 residues. The CDR3 spells CASRLAGGIGTEAFF.

The CDR3 here is CSVRLQGYEQYF. The rearrangement uses TRBV29-1 and TRBJ2-7; TCRdb names TRBD1, which stays unverified in the absence of DNA. Germline CDR1 is SQVTM and CDR2 is ANQGSEA. The CDR3 is made up of 12 amino acids.

The chain has TRBV5-1 and TRBJ1-1; the TRBD1 assignment by TCRdb is unverifiable without DNA. Germline V gene data show CDR1 as SGHRS and CDR2 as YFSETQ. CDR3 length: 16 residues. CDR3 region: CASSFGQAFMNTEAFF.

This chain uses TRBV7-9 with TRBJ2-1; TCRdb names TRBD2, which stays unverified in the absence of DNA. CDR3 size: 12 residues. From germline, CDR1 is SEHNR and CDR2 FQNEAQ (reference sequence). CDR3 protein: CASSSVEVEQFF.

This chain links TRBV6-2 or TRBV6-3 with TRBJ2-7. This CDR3 is 13 amino acids long. The germline CDR1 and CDR2 sequences are MNHEY and SVGEGT. This CDR3 is CASSTSVSYEQYF.

J is TRBJ1-2 and V is TRBV20-1. Germline V CDR1 and CDR2: DFQATT, SNEGSKA (reference sequence). The CDR3 runs to 14 residues. Here the CDR3 reads CSARELSGTYGYTF.

The chain carries TRBV28 and TRBJ2-1; TCRdb designates TRBD1, a call that cannot be tested without DNA. The V gene's germline CDR1 is MDHEN and CDR2 SYDVKM. The CDR3 spans 17 residues. The CDR3: CASSYAMRGPPYNEQFF.